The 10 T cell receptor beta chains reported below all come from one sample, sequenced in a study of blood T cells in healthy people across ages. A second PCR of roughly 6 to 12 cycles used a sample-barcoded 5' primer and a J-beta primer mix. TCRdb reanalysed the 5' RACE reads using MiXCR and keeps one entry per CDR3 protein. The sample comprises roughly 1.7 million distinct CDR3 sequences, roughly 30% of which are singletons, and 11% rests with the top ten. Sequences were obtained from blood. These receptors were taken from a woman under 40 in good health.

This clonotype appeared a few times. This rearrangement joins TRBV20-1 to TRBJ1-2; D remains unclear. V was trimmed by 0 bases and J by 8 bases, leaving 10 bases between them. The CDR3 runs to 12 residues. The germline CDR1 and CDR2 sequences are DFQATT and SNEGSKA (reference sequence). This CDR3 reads CSARDPSQGYTF. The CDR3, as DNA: TGCAGTGCTAGAGATCCCTCCCAGGGCTACACCTTC.

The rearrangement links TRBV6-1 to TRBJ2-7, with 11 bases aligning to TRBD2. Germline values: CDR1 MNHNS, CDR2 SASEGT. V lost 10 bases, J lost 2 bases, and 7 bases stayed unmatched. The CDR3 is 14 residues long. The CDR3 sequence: CATTRLAGPYEQYF. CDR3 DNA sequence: TGTGCCACCACTAGACTAGCGGGACCCTACGAGCAGTACTTC.

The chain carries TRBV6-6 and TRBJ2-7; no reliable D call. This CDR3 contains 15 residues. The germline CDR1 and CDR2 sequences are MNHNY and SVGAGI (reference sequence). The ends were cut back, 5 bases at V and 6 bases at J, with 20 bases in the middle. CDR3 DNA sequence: TGTGCCAGCAGTGCATCCTGGACGCGGTCGGGCGAGCAGTACTTC. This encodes CASSASWTRSGEQYF.

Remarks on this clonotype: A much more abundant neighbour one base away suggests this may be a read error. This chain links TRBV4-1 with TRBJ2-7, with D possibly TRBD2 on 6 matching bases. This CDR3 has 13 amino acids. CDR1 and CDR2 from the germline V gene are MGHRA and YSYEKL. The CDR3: CASSQDGRYGQYF. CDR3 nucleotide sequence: TGCGCCAGCAGCCAAGATGGGAGGTACGGGCAGTACTTC.

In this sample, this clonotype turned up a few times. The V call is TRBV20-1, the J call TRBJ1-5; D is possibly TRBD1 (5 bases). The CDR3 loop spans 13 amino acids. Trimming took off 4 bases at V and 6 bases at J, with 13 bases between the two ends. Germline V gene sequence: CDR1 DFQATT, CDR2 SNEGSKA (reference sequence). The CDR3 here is CSANALGGQPQHF. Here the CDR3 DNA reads TGCAGTGCTAATGCCCTGGGGGGTCAGCCCCAGCATTTT.

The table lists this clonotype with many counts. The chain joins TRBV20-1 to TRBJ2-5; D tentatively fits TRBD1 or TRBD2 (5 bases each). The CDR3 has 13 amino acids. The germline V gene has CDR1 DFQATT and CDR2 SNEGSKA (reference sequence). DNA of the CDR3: TGCAGCGCTGAAGAGGGGAAGAAAGAGACCCAGTACTTC. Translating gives CSAEEGKKETQYF.

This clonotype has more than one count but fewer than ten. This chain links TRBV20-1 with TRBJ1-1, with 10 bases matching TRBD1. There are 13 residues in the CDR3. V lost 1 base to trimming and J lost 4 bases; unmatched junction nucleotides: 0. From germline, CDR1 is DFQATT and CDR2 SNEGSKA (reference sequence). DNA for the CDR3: TGCAGTGCTAGAGGGACAGGGGGCACTGAAGCTTTCTTT. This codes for CSARGTGGTEAFF.

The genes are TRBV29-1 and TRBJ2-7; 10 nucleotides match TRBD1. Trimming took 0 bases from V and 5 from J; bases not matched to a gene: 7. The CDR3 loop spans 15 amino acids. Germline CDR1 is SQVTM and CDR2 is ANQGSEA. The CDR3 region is CSVEDWTGGNDEQYF. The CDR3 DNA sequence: TGCAGCGTTGAAGATTGGACAGGGGGTAACGACGAGCAGTACTTC.

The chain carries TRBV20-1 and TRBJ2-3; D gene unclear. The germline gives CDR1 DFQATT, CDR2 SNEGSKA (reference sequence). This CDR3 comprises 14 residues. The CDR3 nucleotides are TGCACCGGTTCCTCTGACGGTAGCCCAGATACGCAGTATTTT. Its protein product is CTGSSDGSPDTQYF.

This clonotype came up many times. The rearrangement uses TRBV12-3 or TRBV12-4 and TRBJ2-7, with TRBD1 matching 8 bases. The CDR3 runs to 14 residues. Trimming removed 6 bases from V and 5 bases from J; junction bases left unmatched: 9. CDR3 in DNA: TGTGCCAGCAGCGGTGGACAGGGTTTTCACGAGCAGTACTTC. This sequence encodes CASSGGQGFHEQYF.